These 29 T cell receptor beta chains share one sample of origin, sequenced in a study of OX40 agonist ivuxolimab in advanced cancers. Assay used: immunoSEQ multiplex PCR; TCRdb lists only in-frame clones, some missing. The sample shows around 67,000 clones, roughly 84% of them seen only once. The sample consisted of CD4+ or CD8+ T cells sorted from blood, taken in a trial of the OX40 agonist ivuxolimab. The origin of the receptors is an adult with an advanced solid tumor such as melanoma, head and neck, liver or kidney cancer.

The V call is TRBV5-6, the J call TRBJ1-2, with 7 bases fitting TRBD1. Trimming cost V 4 bases and J 5 bases; bases outside gene matches: 5. Germline V CDR1 and CDR2: SGHDT, YYEEEE. The CDR3 runs to 13 residues. CDR3 sequence: CASSQPTGYGYTF. The CDR3 region has the DNA TGTGCCAGCAGCCAACCGACAGGGTATGGCTACACCTTC.

The gene calls are TRBV5-1 and TRBJ1-2; D possibly corresponds to TRBD1 (6 bases). The germline V gene has CDR1 SGHRS and CDR2 YFSETQ. V was clipped by 3 bases and J by 3 bases, with 12 bases between them. The CDR3 length is 14 residues. The CDR3: CASSWGGADYGYTF. The DNA for the CDR3 is TGCGCCAGCAGCTGGGGGGGCGCGGACTATGGCTACACCTTC.

This rearrangement joins TRBV5-1 to TRBJ2-3, with D perhaps matching TRBD2 (5 bases). CDR1 SGHRS and CDR2 YFSETQ come from the germline V gene. The CDR3 spans 14 residues. Trimming cost V 0 bases and J 4 bases, with 9 bases left between them. The CDR3 nucleotides read TGCGCCAGCAGCTTGGTAGGAGCGGCAGATACGCAGTATTTT. Amino acid sequence: CASSLVGAADTQYF.

The chain employs TRBV10-2 and TRBJ2-5; D is ambiguous. Trimming pared 6 bases from V and 2 bases from J, leaving 4 bases between. The CDR3 has 11 amino acids. Germline V CDR1 and CDR2: WSHSY, SAAADI. In DNA, the CDR3 is TGCGCCAGCAGCCATCAAGAGACCCAGTACTTC. Its translation is CASSHQETQYF.

This chain links TRBV15 with TRBJ1-5; weak D call: TRBD1 (6 bases). Germline lookup yields CDR1 LNHNV and CDR2 YYDKDF (reference sequence). The CDR3 is made up of 15 amino acids. The V end lost 1 base, the J end lost 3 bases, and 10 bases lay between the germline ends. The DNA of the CDR3 is TGTGCCACCAGCAGAGGGACAGTCAACAATCAGCCCCAGCATTTT. It encodes CATSRGTVNNQPQHF.

This clone was seen more than once but under ten times. V gene TRBV5-4 combines with J gene TRBJ2-1; D perhaps matches TRBD2 (6 bases). In germline, CDR1 is SGHNT, CDR2 YYREEE (reference sequence). Trimming stripped 3 bases from V and 4 bases from J, with 20 bases between. CDR3 length: 17 amino acids. The CDR3 DNA sequence: TGTGCCAGCAGCTCCCAGGGACTCCGATCGCTATACAATGAGCAGTTCTTC. Protein sequence: CASSSQGLRSLYNEQFF.

This rearrangement joins TRBV2 to TRBJ2-5, with unresolved D. V was pared by 6 bases and J by 7 bases, with 15 bases between. Germline V gene lookup returns CDR1 SNHLY and CDR2 FYNNEI. This CDR3 is 13 amino acids long. CDR3 DNA sequence: TGTGCCAGCAGACCCACCCCGCTGGGGACCCAGTACTTC. It is translated as CASRPTPLGTQYF.

This chain uses TRBV11-3 with TRBJ1-1; perhaps TRBD1 as D (5 bases). V was shortened by 5 bases and J by 9 bases, with 10 bases between the two germline ends. This CDR3 is built from 11 residues. Germline V gene data show CDR1 as SGHNT and CDR2 as YENEEA. The DNA for the CDR3 is TGTGCCAGCAGCCAAGGGACCCAAGCTTTCTTT. Translated: CASSQGTQAFF.

The chain uses TRBV29-1 and TRBJ2-1; 7 bases match TRBD2. Germline CDR1 is SQVTM and CDR2 is ANQGSEA. V dropped 7 bases and J dropped 3; count of bases not matched to a gene: 3. CDR3 length: 12 residues. The CDR3 is CSARTSYNEQFF. The CDR3, as DNA: TGCAGCGCCCGGACTAGCTACAATGAGCAGTTCTTC.

The chain is built from TRBV10-3 and TRBJ2-7; D tentatively fits TRBD1 or TRBD2 (7 bases each). The germline gives CDR1 ENHRY, CDR2 SYGVKD. CDR3 length equals 14 residues. V shed 4 bases and J shed 3 bases, with 13 bases lying between them. The CDR3: CAISGGGGIYEQYF. DNA of the CDR3: TGTGCCATCAGTGGGGGAGGGGGCATCTACGAGCAGTACTTC.

The V gene is TRBV7-2, the J gene TRBJ2-3, with no clear D. This CDR3 is built from 12 residues. CDR1 is SGHTA and CDR2 is FQGNSA in the germline V gene. Trimming took off 6 bases at V and 6 bases at J, with 10 bases between the two ends. This CDR3 is CASRSSTDTQYF. In nucleotides, the CDR3 is TGTGCCAGCAGATCCTCGACGGATACGCAGTATTTT.

CDR3 sequence: CASSLVAGGSNSPLHF. DNA for the CDR3: TGCGCCAGCAGCTTGGTAGCAGGGGGAAGTAATTCACCCCTCCACTTT. The rearrangement links TRBV5-1 to TRBJ1-6, with TRBD1 identical over 7 bases. Germline trimming cut 0 bases from V and 6 bases from J; bases unmatched to any gene: 6. The CDR3 sequence is 16 residues long. Germline-derived CDR1 and CDR2 are SGHRS and YFSETQ.

The chain has TRBV11-2 and TRBJ1-4; maybe TRBD1 (5 bases). Germline lookup yields CDR1 SGHAT and CDR2 FQNNGV. The CDR3 length is 14 residues. Trimming took 5 bases from V and 11 from J, leaving 18 bases between them. CDR3 region: CASSHLLRDPKLFF. CDR3 bases: TGTGCCAGCAGCCACCTCCTCCGGGACCCTAAACTGTTTTTT.

On this clone: The junction does not match germline at one end; this may be a read error. This rearrangement joins TRBV28 to TRBJ1-1, with a possible D match to TRBD1 (5 bases). The CDR3 loop spans 11 amino acids. Germline V gene data show CDR1 as MDHEN and CDR2 as SYDVKM. The CDR3 DNA is TGTGCCAGCAGTTCTACAGGTAGTCCCTCATTT. Translation: CASSSTGSPSF.

This chain joins TRBV18 and TRBJ2-4; no clear D. V lost 1 base to trimming and J lost 5 bases, with 9 bases between them. The V gene's germline CDR1 is KGHSH and CDR2 LQKENI. The CDR3 runs 14 residues. This CDR3 is CASSPRPLENIQYF. As DNA, the CDR3 is TGTGCCAGCTCACCACGACCTCTGGAAAACATTCAGTACTTC.

The chain recombines TRBV5-1 with TRBJ1-4; D is perhaps TRBD1 (6 bases). V lost 4 bases and J lost 6, with 13 bases in between. The germline gives CDR1 SGHRS, CDR2 YFSETQ. There are 14 residues in the CDR3. In DNA form, the CDR3 reads TGCGCCAGCAGCAGGGGGAGGGACGATGAAAAACTGTTTTTT. This sequence encodes CASSRGRDDEKLFF.

This clone was seen once. The V gene is TRBV21-1, the J gene TRBJ1-5; the D call TRBD1 from the table was never checked on the DNA. TRBV21-1 is designated a pseudogene. This CDR3 spans 16 amino acids. CDR3 protein: CASSSRQSYRNQPQHF. CDR3 nucleotides: TGTGCCAGCAGCAGTCGACAGTCTTATAGGAATCAGCCCCAGCATTTT.

The V call is TRBV19, the J call TRBJ1-5; D gene ambiguous. The V end lost 5 bases, the J end lost 4 bases, and 9 bases lay between the germline ends. The CDR3 runs to 13 residues. Germline V gene data show CDR1 as LNHDA and CDR2 as SQIVND (reference sequence). As DNA, the CDR3 is TGTGCCAGTAGTCCGCTGCAAAATCAGCCCCAGCATTTT. This gives the protein CASSPLQNQPQHF.

V and J are TRBV10-3 and TRBJ1-1, with D tentatively TRBD1 (5 bases). This CDR3 spans 13 amino acids. V shed 8 bases and J shed 1 base, with 11 bases lying between them. The germline V gene encodes CDR1 ENHRY and CDR2 SYGVKD. The DNA of the CDR3 is TGTGCCATCGCTGGGGCAACGAACACTGAAGCTTTCTTT. It translates to CAIAGATNTEAFF.

This clone has a handful of counts. The chain is built from TRBV6-1 and TRBJ1-1; D gene unclear. The CDR3 runs 15 residues. Germline CDR1 and CDR2: MNHNS and SASEGT. Deletions cut 7 bases from V and 4 bases from J, with 19 bases between. CDR3 bases: TGTGCCAGCACCAAGACAATAACCGGTGGCACTGAAGCTTTCTTT. It codes for CASTKTITGGTEAFF.

The chain joins TRBV10-2 to TRBJ1-2; TRBD1 agrees at 8 bases. The CDR3 has 17 amino acids. V shed 3 bases, J shed 1 base, and the junction held 10 bases outside the gene matches. Germline V gene lookup returns CDR1 WSHSY and CDR2 SAAADI. CDR3: CASSEGQGMGINYGYTF. The CDR3 bases are TGCGCCAGCAGTGAAGGACAGGGAATGGGAATTAACTATGGCTACACCTTC.

This chain connects TRBV21-1 to TRBJ1-4. TRBV21-1 is flagged as a pseudogene. The CDR3 spans 13 residues. CDR3 DNA: TGTGCCAGCAGCAAGGGGAGAAGGGAAAAACTGTTTTTT. This codes for CASSKGRREKLFF.

The chain has TRBV5-4 and TRBJ2-1, with 12 bases aligning to TRBD2. Germline CDR1 SGHNT, CDR2 YYREEE (reference sequence). V lost 5 bases to trimming and J lost 10 bases; unmatched junction nucleotides: 10. This CDR3 is 15 amino acids long. In DNA form, the CDR3 reads TGTGCCAGCAGTTATCCTAGCGGGAGGGCCCCGGAGCAGTTCTTC. Translating gives CASSYPSGRAPEQFF.

The chain couples TRBV30 to TRBJ2-5; 9 bases are a match to TRBD1. Germline values: CDR1 GTSNPN, CDR2 SVGIG (reference sequence). The V gene end was trimmed by 5 bases and the J gene end by 5 bases; junction bases not matched to a gene: 0. The CDR3 covers 11 residues. The CDR3 is CAWGTGETQYF. The CDR3 DNA sequence: TGTGCCTGGGGGACAGGGGAGACCCAGTACTTC.

The rearrangement links TRBV5-1 to TRBJ2-5, with TRBD1 identical over 7 bases. CDR1 SGHRS and CDR2 YFSETQ come from the germline V gene. Trimming removed 3 bases from V and 5 bases from J; junction bases left unmatched: 13. This CDR3 has 16 amino acids. The CDR3, as DNA: TGCGCCAGCAGCTGGAGGACAGGCACCGCTGGGGAGACCCAGTACTTC. As protein: CASSWRTGTAGETQYF.

The rearrangement links TRBV11-3 to TRBJ2-1; 13 bases map to TRBD2. This CDR3 has 15 amino acids. Germline lookup yields CDR1 SGHNT and CDR2 YENEEA. The J segment lost 9 bases and the V segment lost 5 bases, leaving 7 bases of the junction unmatched. The CDR3 loop is CASSPGGLAGTEQFF. CDR3 bases: TGTGCCAGCAGCCCAGGGGGACTAGCGGGAACTGAGCAGTTCTTC. The full variable domain, in which reference TRBV11-3 and TRBJ2-1 provide the parts outside the CDR3, is EAGVVQSPRYKIIEKKQPVAFWCNPISGHNTLYWYLQNLGQGPELLIRYENEEAVDDSQLPKDRFSAERLKGVDSTLKIQPAELGDSAVYLCASSPGGLAGTEQFFGPGTRLTVL.

This clone was detected a few times. The chain links TRBV18 to TRBJ2-1; a possible D gene is TRBD2 (6 bases). V was trimmed by 2 bases and J by 4 bases, leaving 15 bases between them. Germline values: CDR1 KGHSH, CDR2 LQKENI. The CDR3 extends over 16 amino acids. The CDR3 nucleotides read TGTGCCAGCTCACCAGCTGACGGAGGGGCTTACAATGAGCAGTTCTTC. The encoded protein is CASSPADGGAYNEQFF.

This clone came up once. The chain links TRBV7-2 to TRBJ2-2, with D uncertain. V lost 3 bases and J lost 9, with 11 bases in between. Per the germline V gene, CDR1 is SGHTA and CDR2 is FQGNSA. This CDR3 contains 13 residues. In DNA form, the CDR3 reads TGTGCCAGCAGCTTGGCCCACGATAGGGAGCTGTTTTTT. Translating gives CASSLAHDRELFF.

This chain uses TRBV6-1 with TRBJ1-1; the D is unclear. The V end was cut by 3 bases, the J end by 3 bases, with 8 bases between. CDR1 MNHNS and CDR2 SASEGT come from the germline V gene. The CDR3 spans 13 residues. The CDR3 reads CASSDMPDTEAFF. CDR3 nucleotides: TGTGCCAGCAGTGACATGCCTGACACTGAAGCTTTCTTT.